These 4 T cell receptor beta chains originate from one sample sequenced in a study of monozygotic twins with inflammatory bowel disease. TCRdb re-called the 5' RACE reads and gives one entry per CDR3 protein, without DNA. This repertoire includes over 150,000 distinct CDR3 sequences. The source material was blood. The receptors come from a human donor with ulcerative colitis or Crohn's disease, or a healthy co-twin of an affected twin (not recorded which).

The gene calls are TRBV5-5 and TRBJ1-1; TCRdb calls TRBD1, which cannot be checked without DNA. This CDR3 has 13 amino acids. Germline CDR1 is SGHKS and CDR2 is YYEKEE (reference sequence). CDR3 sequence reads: CASSWDPATEAFF.

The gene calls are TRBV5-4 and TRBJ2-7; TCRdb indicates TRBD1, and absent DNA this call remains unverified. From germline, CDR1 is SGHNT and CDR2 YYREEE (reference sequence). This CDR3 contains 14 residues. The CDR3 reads CASSHRDKNYEQYF. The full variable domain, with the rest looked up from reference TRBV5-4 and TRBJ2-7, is ETGVTQSPTHLIKTRGQQVTLRCSSQSGHNTVSWYQQALGQGPQFIFQYYREEENGRGNFPPRFSGLQFPNYSSELNVNALELDDSALYLCASSHRDKNYEQYFGPGTRLTVT.

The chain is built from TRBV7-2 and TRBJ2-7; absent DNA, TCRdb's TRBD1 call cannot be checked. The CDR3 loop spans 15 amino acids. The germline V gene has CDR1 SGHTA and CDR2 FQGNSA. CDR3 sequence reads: CASSLATGSSYEQYF. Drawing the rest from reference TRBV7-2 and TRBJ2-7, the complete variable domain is GAGVSQSPSNKVTEKGKDVELRCDPISGHTALYWYRQSLGQGLEFLIYFQGNSAPDKSGLPSDRFSAERTGGSVSTLTIQRTQQEDSAVYLCASSLATGSSYEQYFGPGTRLTVT.

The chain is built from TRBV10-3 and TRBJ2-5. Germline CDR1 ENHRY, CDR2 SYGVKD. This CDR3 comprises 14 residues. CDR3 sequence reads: CAISDQTVQETQYF.